This T cell receptor beta chain was sequenced in a study of T cell responses to AZD1222 COVID-19 vaccine. Germline V gene lookup returns CDR1 SEHNR and CDR2 FQNEAQ (reference sequence). The CDR3 loop spans 12 amino acids. Trimming removed 4 bases from V and 4 bases from J, with 5 bases in between. This clone was seen once. The antigen is not known. Study-level points and caveats: Mapped onto spike, vaccine-associated CD4 TCRs spanned it and were dominant at 160-218 and 743-854. Females made up more of the donors, who were largely white British, and clonal diversity may have come out too low.

TCRdb keeps only in-frame clones here, not all; method: immunoSEQ multiplex PCR. Altogether about 120,000 clones are present, just over 85% being singletons, with the ten largest covering about 10%. Sample: peripheral blood, taken on day 0 of AZD1222 vaccination. V gene TRBV7-9 combines with J gene TRBJ2-1; D uncertain. This TCR derives from an adult in good health. This chain's CDR3 is CASSSGYNEQFF. CDR3 sequence (DNA): TGTGCCAGCAGCTCCGGATACAATGAGCAGTTCTTC.